The 5 T cell receptor beta chains reported below all come from one sample, sequenced in a study of blood T cell repertoires in COVID-19. TCRdb's copy holds only in-frame clones and misses some; the assay was immunoSEQ multiplex PCR. Here the sample spans some 220,000 clones, 70% to 90% being singletons. The sample comprised peripheral blood. The receptors here all came from a young woman who had recovered from COVID-19.

The rearrangement uses TRBV7-6 and TRBJ1-1; a possible D gene is TRBD1 (5 bases). The CDR3 has 16 residues. V gave up 5 bases and J gave up 0 bases, with 16 bases separating them. Per the germline V gene, CDR1 is SGHVS and CDR2 is FNYEAQ. The CDR3 protein is CASSPVSRVMNTEAFF. The CDR3 region has the DNA TGTGCCAGCAGCCCCGTATCCAGGGTTATGAACACTGAAGCTTTCTTT.

This chain links TRBV5-5 with TRBJ1-1, with D hard to call. The CDR3 has 14 residues. Looked up from germline, CDR1 is SGHKS and CDR2 is YYEKEE (reference sequence). Trimming stripped 2 bases from V and 6 bases from J, with 14 bases between. In nucleotides, the CDR3 is TGTGCCAGCAGCTTAGCACCGGTGGCGGCTGAAGCTTTCTTT. Amino acids: CASSLAPVAAEAFF.

This clone was seen a handful of times. The chain joins TRBV30 to TRBJ2-7; 9 nucleotides align to TRBD1. This CDR3 contains 15 residues. With 0 bases clipped from V and 3 bases from J, the junction kept 6 bases outside the gene matches. The V gene's germline CDR1 is GTSNPN and CDR2 SVGIG (reference sequence). Here the CDR3 reads CAWSVLDRGDYEQYF. DNA of the CDR3: TGTGCCTGGAGTGTACTGGACAGGGGAGACTACGAGCAGTACTTC.

This chain connects TRBV7-2 to TRBJ1-3, with a weak D call TRBD1 (5 bases). This CDR3 comprises 15 residues. CDR1 and CDR2 (germline): SGHTA, FQGNSA. V shed 2 bases and J shed 4 bases, with 12 bases lying between them. The CDR3 region is CASSLSGGRGNTIYF. The CDR3 region has the DNA TGTGCCAGCAGCTTATCGGGGGGTAGGGGAAACACCATATATTTT.

CDR3 protein: CASSLEGNGLAVQQFF. CDR3 DNA sequence: TGTGCCAGCAGCTTAGAAGGAAACGGCCTAGCTGTACAGCAGTTCTTC. This chain links TRBV7-6 with TRBJ2-1, with a tentative D call TRBD2 (5 bases). Germline lookup yields CDR1 SGHVS and CDR2 FNYEAQ. Trimming left V 1 base short and J 11 bases short, with 21 bases between. The length of the CDR3 is 16 residues.